This TCR beta chain derives from a study of naive and memory T cell subsets. The CDR3 loop spans 16 amino acids. In germline, CDR1 is SGHTA, CDR2 FQGTGA. V lost 5 bases, J lost 1 base, and 17 bases lay in between. Two oligonucleotides, mixed equimolar, formed the beta constant-region primer covering TRBC1 and TRBC2. TCRdb re-analysed the UMI-ligation and nested PCR reads in MiXCR, keeping a single row per CDR3 protein. The sample lists 81,000 or so distinct CDR3 sequences; about 7% were seen once. This clonotype was seen ten or more times. V is TRBV7-3 and J is TRBJ1-1; D call uncertain. The clonotype was recovered from a human donor in good health. Sequences were obtained from central memory CD4+ T cells from blood. The CDR3 is CASSPRGISGNTEAFF. In nucleotides, the CDR3 is TGTGCCAGCAGCCCCAGAGGGATTTCCGGGAACACTGAAGCTTTCTTT.